Listed here is a single T cell receptor beta chain. In the original processing: Estimation of nucleated cell counts relied on the amplification of reference gene primers. Sequencing was performed with immunoSEQ multiplex PCR; in TCRdb, only in-frame clones are kept and a portion is missing. V and J calls and clone size are those listed in that table; D and trimming were worked out from the DNA. The sample holds over 100,000 clones, 82% seen once. This sample stems from a study of blood T cell repertoires in COVID-19. Overall study context: Whether acute or convalescent, the COVID-19 samples came from the United States, Italy and Spain. T cells, B-cell-depleted T cells, or PBMCs provided the cDNA or gDNA that served as material.

The CDR3 consists of 15 residues. The ends were cut back, 0 bases at V and 3 bases at J, with 10 bases in the middle. The sequenced material came from peripheral blood. This TCR came from a woman between 65 and 79 years old with acute or convalescent COVID-19. The V gene is TRBV5-3, the J gene TRBJ2-1, with D perhaps matching TRBD2 (6 bases). TRBV5-3 carries the ORF label, with uncertain function. The CDR3 is CARSLGLASYNEQFF. CDR3 coding DNA: TGTGCCAGAAGCTTGGGGCTAGCGAGCTACAATGAGCAGTTCTTC.